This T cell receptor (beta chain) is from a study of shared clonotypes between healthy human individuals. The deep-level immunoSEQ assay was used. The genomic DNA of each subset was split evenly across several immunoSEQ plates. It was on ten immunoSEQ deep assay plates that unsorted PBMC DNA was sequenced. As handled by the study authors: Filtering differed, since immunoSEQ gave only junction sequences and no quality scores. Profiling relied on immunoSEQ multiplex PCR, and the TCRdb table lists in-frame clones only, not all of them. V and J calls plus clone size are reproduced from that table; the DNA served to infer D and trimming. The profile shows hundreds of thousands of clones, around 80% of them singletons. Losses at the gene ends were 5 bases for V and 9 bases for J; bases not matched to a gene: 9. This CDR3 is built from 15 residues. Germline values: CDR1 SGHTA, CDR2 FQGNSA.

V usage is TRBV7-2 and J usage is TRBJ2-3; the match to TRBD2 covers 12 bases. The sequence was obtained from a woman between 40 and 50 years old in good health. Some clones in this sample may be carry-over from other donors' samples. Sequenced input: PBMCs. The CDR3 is CASSPSYGLAGTQYF. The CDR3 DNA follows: TGTGCCAGCAGCCCATCTTACGGACTAGCGGGGACGCAGTATTTT.